This T cell receptor (beta chain) was sequenced for a study of CD8 T cell repertoires and HIV-1 epitope variants. Comment on this clone: The antigen is not known.

V lost 5 bases, J lost 4 bases, and 3 bases stayed unmatched. Germline values: CDR1 LNHDA, CDR2 SQIVND (reference sequence). The CDR3 covers 13 residues. Libraries were prepared by immunoSEQ multiplex PCR; TCRdb keeps only in-frame clonotypes and omits some of them. The data hold a few thousand clones, with roughly 68% observed a single time. Specimen: cultured CD8+ T cells derived from PBMCs. The chain links TRBV19 to TRBJ1-1, with TRBD1 identical over 8 bases. The origin of this receptor is a male donor with HIV. The CDR3 coding sequence is TGTGCCAGTAGTTGGGGGACAGGCACTGAAGCTTTCTTT. This gives the protein CASSWGTGTEAFF.